The T cell receptor beta chain described here comes from a study of shared clonotypes between healthy human individuals. Findings and caveats of the study: The study found approximately 5% of naive CD4 clonotypes shared across several donors.

This clone was recorded a few times. Its target is unknown. CDR3 length: 16 amino acids. Trimming shortened V by 3 bases and J by 1 base, and 13 bases separated the two germline ends. CDR1 WSHSY and CDR2 SAAADI come from the germline V gene. The method was immunoSEQ multiplex PCR; TCRdb's version includes in-frame clones alone and lacks a portion of them. Here the sample spans about 670,000 clones, 72% being singletons. This TCR derives from a woman aged 25 to 39 in good health. The V and J genes are TRBV10-2 and TRBJ2-1; possible D gene TRBD2, 5 bases. Sequenced: memory CD4+ T cells sorted from blood. Subset: CD45RA-negative fraction. CDR3 in amino acids: CASSDYGSGSYNEQFF. The DNA for the CDR3 is TGCGCCAGCAGTGATTACGGCAGCGGTTCCTACAATGAGCAGTTCTTC.